The clone carrying this TCR beta chain was detected once. Antigen specificity is unknown. V was shortened by 1 base and J by 4 bases, with 16 bases between the two germline ends. Germline V gene data show CDR1 as MGHRA and CDR2 as YSYEKL. The length of the CDR3 is 16 residues. The data stem from a study of shared clonotypes between healthy human individuals. Study information: The cohort comprised two women and a few men. Their ages spanned 18 to 49 years.

Every subset's genomic DNA went evenly onto several immunoSEQ plates. Here immunoSEQ multiplex PCR was the method, and the copy in TCRdb shows in-frame clones only, minus some. The sample includes millions of clones, over 85% of them seen just once. Study-wide results and limits: Sample collection involved blood only; tissue repertoires are likely different.

The clonotype was recovered from a man between 18 and 35 years old in good health. Some clones in this sample may be carry-over from other donors' samples. Sequenced: naive CD4+ T cells from PBMCs. Subset indicated: CD45RA+ positively selected. This chain connects TRBV4-1 to TRBJ2-5; no clear D. CDR3 sequence reads: CASSQGVGRARETQYF. CDR3 bases: TGCGCCAGCAGCCAAGGCGTCGGAAGGGCCCGAGAGACCCAGTACTTC.